This TCR beta chain was sequenced during a study of shared clonotypes between healthy human individuals. Study at large: Serving as donors were two women and a few men, whose ages spanned 18 to 49.

Data came from immunoSEQ multiplex PCR; TCRdb stores just in-frame clones and leaves some out. The sample includes hundreds of thousands of clones, 73% of them seen just once. CD4+ cells were split into CD45RA+ naive and CD45RA-negative memory subsets. This receptor was taken from a woman aged 25 to 39 in good health. Sequenced: memory CD4+ T cells sorted from blood. Subset reported: CD45RA-negative fraction.

CDR3 DNA: TGTGCCAGCAGTTCGATCCACACACCCTTCCGTTCGCCTTTCTTT. Translating gives CASSSIHTPFRSPFF. The rearrangement links TRBV27 to TRBJ1-1; D not certain. In germline, CDR1 is MNHEY, CDR2 SMNVEV (reference sequence). There are 15 residues in the CDR3. V dropped 4 bases and J dropped 12 bases, with 24 bases sitting between them.